The 31 T cell receptor beta chains below were found in one sample sequenced in a study of vaccination effects on CD4 cells after COVID-19. Cells that had been cultured for 10 days were the source of isolated CD4+ T cells. Everyone in the study got two shots of either the BNT162b2 or mRNA-1273 vaccine. Assay used: immunoSEQ multiplex PCR; TCRdb lists only in-frame clones, some missing. The table lists more than 60,000 clones, around 70% of them singletons, with 2% to 2.5% in the top ten. The antigens these receptors bind are not known. This sample comprised CD4+ T cells from PBMCs cultured without peptide, obtained after COVID-19 vaccination. These receptors were taken from a human donor who received a COVID-19 vaccine.

This clone was counted a few times. The genes are TRBV19 and TRBJ1-2; no clear D gene. Germline V gene data show CDR1 as LNHDA and CDR2 as SQIVND (reference sequence). This CDR3 is built from 14 residues. V lost 3 bases to trimming and J lost 4 bases, with 12 bases between them. The CDR3: CASSMPDSVYGYTF. In nucleotides, the CDR3 is TGTGCCAGTAGTATGCCAGACTCCGTCTATGGCTACACCTTC.

V usage is TRBV6-5 and J usage is TRBJ2-5, with 7 bases that match TRBD1. CDR3 length: 12 residues. The V gene's germline CDR1 is MNHEY and CDR2 SVGAGI. With 3 bases clipped from V and 14 bases from J, the junction kept 9 bases outside the gene matches. For the CDR3, the DNA is TGTGCCAGCAGTTATCTCGACAGGGACCTATACTTC. It codes for CASSYLDRDLYF.

The chain employs TRBV3-1 (or the pseudogene TRBV3-2) and TRBJ1-5, with TRBD1 matching 9 bases. This CDR3 contains 14 residues. Germline V CDR1 and CDR2: LGHDT, YNNKEL (reference sequence). V lost 5 bases, J lost 5 bases, and 4 bases stayed unmatched. In DNA, the CDR3 is TGTGCCAGCAGCAGGACAGGGGTGGATCAGCCCCAGCATTTT. Its translation: CASSRTGVDQPQHF.

V is TRBV6-1 and J is TRBJ2-3; 12 positions match TRBD2. Trimming at V came to 1 base and at J to 0 bases, leaving 5 bases not matched to a gene. CDR1 MNHNS and CDR2 SASEGT come from the germline V gene. The CDR3 is 18 amino acids. The CDR3 DNA reads TGTGCCAGCAGTGAAGGCCGGACTAGCGGGGCGAGCACAGATACGCAGTATTTT. Its translation is CASSEGRTSGASTDTQYF.

The chain links TRBV6-4 to TRBJ1-2; D may be TRBD1 (6 bases). CDR1 and CDR2 from the germline V gene are MRHNA and SNTAGT. V lost 2 bases to trimming and J lost 2 bases, with 12 bases between them. The CDR3 has 15 amino acids. The CDR3 loop is CASSDRGQQNYGYTF. CDR3 DNA: TGTGCCAGCAGTGACCGCGGACAGCAAAACTATGGCTACACCTTC.

J is TRBJ2-5 and V is TRBV9; TRBD1 matches 8 bases. The CDR3 spans 14 residues. The V segment lost 3 bases and the J segment 5 bases; nucleotides outside the gene matches: 6. Germline CDR1 is SGDLS and CDR2 is YYNGEE. CDR3 region: CASSGTGSGETQYF. CDR3 DNA sequence: TGTGCCAGCAGCGGGACAGGGTCGGGGGAGACCCAGTACTTC.

V is TRBV5-1 and J is TRBJ1-5; perhaps TRBD1 as D (6 bases). V was shortened by 5 bases and J by 0 bases, with 9 bases between the two germline ends. The germline V gene encodes CDR1 SGHRS and CDR2 YFSETQ. The CDR3 consists of 14 residues. The CDR3 is CASSPDSSNQPQHF. In DNA form, the CDR3 reads TGCGCCAGCAGTCCGGACAGTAGCAATCAGCCCCAGCATTTT.

This rearrangement joins TRBV24-1 to TRBJ2-1, with 7 bases fitting TRBD1. The CDR3 runs 15 residues. CDR1 is KGHDR and CDR2 is SFDVKD in the germline V gene. V trimming: 4 bases; J trimming: 4 bases; junction bases outside the gene matches: 6. CDR3 DNA sequence: TGTGCCACCAGTGACCGACAGGGATTTTACAATGAGCAGTTCTTC. Amino acid sequence: CATSDRQGFYNEQFF.

V and J are TRBV4-2 and TRBJ2-5; 9 bases align to TRBD2. Germline V gives CDR1 LGHNA, CDR2 YNFKEQ. The J segment lost 5 bases and the V segment lost 0 bases, leaving 10 bases of the junction unmatched. The CDR3 runs 17 residues. CDR3 amino acids: CASSQDLRGGLVETQYF. The CDR3 coding sequence is TGTGCCAGCAGCCAAGATCTGCGGGGGGGCCTTGTTGAGACCCAGTACTTC.

This clone was found once. The V gene is TRBV18, the J gene TRBJ1-5; no firm D call. V lost 2 bases, J lost 0 bases, and 8 bases lay in between. Germline V gene data show CDR1 as KGHSH and CDR2 as LQKENI. The CDR3 is made up of 15 amino acids. The CDR3 spells CASSPSSYSNQPQHF. The CDR3 region has the DNA TGTGCCAGCTCACCAAGCAGTTATAGCAATCAGCCCCAGCATTTT.

The CDR3 DNA reads TGTGCCAGCAGCAAAGATTGGGGGGGCTGGCGAAGAGAGCAGTACGTC. It specifies CASSKDWGGWRREQYV. This sequence joins TRBV21-1 and TRBJ2-7; the tabulated D call, TRBD2, remains unverified against the DNA. TRBV21-1 has pseudogene status. The CDR3 length is 16 residues.

This clone was seen only once. The chain is built from TRBV5-1 and TRBJ1-1, with a weak D call TRBD1 (5 bases). CDR1 SGHRS and CDR2 YFSETQ come from the germline V gene. The CDR3 has 15 amino acids. V lost 2 bases to trimming and J lost 1 base, with 12 bases between them. The CDR3 DNA sequence: TGCGCCAGCAGCTTCCAGGGTGGAGGGAACACTGAAGCTTTCTTT. It specifies CASSFQGGGNTEAFF.

This clone was seen once. V gene TRBV18 combines with J gene TRBJ2-1; 12 nucleotides agree with TRBD2. Germline CDR1 KGHSH, CDR2 LQKENI. Germline trimming cut 1 base from V and 4 bases from J; bases unmatched to any gene: 2. The length of the CDR3 is 16 residues. CDR3 region: CASSPRTSGGYNEQFF. CDR3 nucleotide sequence: TGTGCCAGCTCACCACGCACTAGCGGGGGGTACAATGAGCAGTTCTTC.

Here the CDR3 DNA reads TGTGCCAGCAGCGAACGGACAGGGGCGAGTTCACCCCTCCACTTT. It encodes CASSERTGASSPLHF. This chain uses TRBV7-2 with TRBJ1-6, with 9 bases matching TRBD1. This CDR3 is built from 15 residues. V was clipped by 5 bases and J by 9 bases; unmatched bases: 8. CDR1 and CDR2 from the germline V gene are SGHTA and FQGNSA.

Worth noting for this clone: Other nucleotide sequences from this sample produce the same CDR3. This chain links TRBV3-1 (or the pseudogene TRBV3-2) with TRBJ1-1, with D possibly TRBD1 on 5 matching bases. V shed 0 bases and J shed 5 bases, with 13 bases lying between them. CDR1 is LGHDT, CDR2 YNNKEL, per germline (reference sequence). This CDR3 spans 15 amino acids. The DNA of the CDR3 is TGTGCCAGCAGCCAAGATGGGAGGGGAGGAACTGAAGCTTTCTTT. As protein: CASSQDGRGGTEAFF.

J is TRBJ1-1 and V is TRBV27; D not certain. Trimming cost V 7 bases and J 1 base, with 13 bases left between them. Per the germline V gene, CDR1 is MNHEY and CDR2 is SMNVEV (reference sequence). CDR3 length: 14 residues. The CDR3 reads CASIQSRSNTEAFF. DNA for the CDR3: TGTGCCAGCATCCAGTCCCGTTCGAACACTGAAGCTTTCTTT.

The chain joins TRBV7-9 to TRBJ2-5; TRBD2 aligns across 10 bases. This CDR3 has 14 amino acids. Per germline, CDR1 SEHNR and CDR2 FQNEAQ (reference sequence). With 6 bases clipped from V and 6 bases from J, the junction kept 7 bases outside the gene matches. This CDR3 reads CASSPSGGGKTQYF. As DNA, the CDR3 is TGTGCCAGCAGTCCTAGCGGGGGCGGGAAGACCCAGTACTTC.

The CDR3 DNA follows: TGTGCCAGCAGTGAGGTCGCGAGCTCCTACGAGCAGTACGTC. Translated: CASSEVASSYEQYV. The V and J genes are TRBV6-1 and TRBJ2-7; no clear D gene. The length of the CDR3 is 14 residues. In germline, CDR1 is MNHNS, CDR2 SASEGT. Trimming took off 3 bases at V and 0 bases at J, with 9 bases between the two ends.

The rearrangement joins TRBV30 to TRBJ2-2; D remains unclear. The CDR3 is 11 amino acids. Germline V CDR1 and CDR2: GTSNPN, SVGIG (reference sequence). V dropped 4 bases and J dropped 5 bases, with 5 bases sitting between them. DNA for the CDR3: TGTGCCTGGACTGGTACCGGGGAGCTGTTTTTT. Amino acids: CAWTGTGELFF. Full variable domain (rest looked up from reference TRBV30 and TRBJ2-2): SQTIHQWPATLVQPVGSPLSLECTVEGTSNPNLYWYRQAAGRGLQLLFYSVGIGQISSEVPQNLSASRPQDRQFILSSKKLLLSDSGFYLCAWTGTGELFFGEGSRLTVL.

The V call is TRBV6-2 or TRBV6-3, the J call TRBJ2-3; 8 bases map to TRBD2. V lost 6 bases to trimming and J lost 2 bases; unmatched junction nucleotides: 7. This CDR3 spans 15 amino acids. The germline V gene encodes CDR1 MNHEY and CDR2 SVGEGT. The CDR3 DNA follows: TGTGCCAGCAGCCTTCGGGGGGGAGACACAGATACGCAGTATTTT. Its translation is CASSLRGGDTDTQYF.

This clone was counted between two and nine times. This rearrangement joins TRBV27 to TRBJ2-2, with D perhaps matching TRBD1 (5 bases). Trimming removed 7 bases at V and 2 bases at J, with 11 bases between. Germline V lookup: CDR1 MNHEY, CDR2 SMNVEV (reference sequence). This CDR3 contains 14 residues. The DNA of the CDR3 is TGTGCCAGCATGGGGCAGATTAACACCGGGGAGCTGTTTTTT. It is translated as CASMGQINTGELFF.

This chain links TRBV5-4 with TRBJ2-2; perhaps TRBD1 as D (6 bases). The ends were cut back, 0 bases at V and 6 bases at J, with 18 bases in the middle. CDR3 length: 17 residues. Germline-derived CDR1 and CDR2 are SGHNT and YYREEE (reference sequence). CDR3 DNA: TGTGCCAGCAGCTTGGTTGGGGCAGGGGTGATTCCCGGGGAGCTGTTTTTT. It is translated as CASSLVGAGVIPGELFF.

Concerning this clone itself: Other DNA sequences from this sample encode an identical CDR3 as well. The chain is built from TRBV7-2 and TRBJ2-5; D is ambiguous. CDR3 length: 11 residues. The V gene's germline CDR1 is SGHTA and CDR2 FQGNSA. Trimming left V 3 bases short and J 5 bases short, with 4 bases between. CDR3 region: CASSLSETQYF. In DNA, the CDR3 is TGTGCCAGCAGCTTGTCGGAGACCCAGTACTTC.

This clone was seen a handful of times. The chain recombines TRBV6-6 with TRBJ1-5, with 8 bases aligning to TRBD1. V gave up 6 bases and J gave up 1 base; unmatched junction bases: 5. The CDR3 covers 15 residues. Germline CDR1 is MNHNY and CDR2 is SVGAGI (reference sequence). CDR3 in DNA: TGTGCCAGCAGCGGACAGGGCAGAAGCAATCAGCCCCAGCATTTT. As protein: CASSGQGRSNQPQHF.

This clone showed up just a few times. The CDR3 sequence is CASSLGFVVEAFF. CDR3 DNA: TGTGCCAGCAGCTTGGGGTTCGTGGTTGAAGCTTTCTTT. The rearrangement joins TRBV5-5 to TRBJ1-1, with D unclear. Trimming took 0 bases from V and 7 from J, leaving 10 bases between them. CDR1 SGHKS and CDR2 YYEKEE come from the germline V gene (reference sequence). The CDR3 totals 13 residues.

The rearrangement joins TRBV24-1 to TRBJ2-1; 7 bases align to TRBD2. V shed 6 bases, J shed 2 bases, and the junction held 15 bases outside the gene matches. CDR1 is KGHDR and CDR2 is SFDVKD in the germline V gene. The CDR3 length is 18 residues. The chain's CDR3 is CATSNAGDPKHTYNEQFF. CDR3 DNA sequence: TGTGCCACCAGTAACGCGGGGGACCCAAAACACACCTACAATGAGCAGTTCTTC.

The chain couples TRBV6-5 to TRBJ2-7; perhaps TRBD1 as D (5 bases). The V end was cut by 8 bases, the J end by 2 bases, with 19 bases between. Germline-derived CDR1 and CDR2 are MNHEY and SVGAGI. The CDR3 contains 15 residues. The CDR3 DNA follows: TGTGCCAGCGCGACCTCTACGGCAGGGCCCTACGAGCAGTACGTC. As protein: CASATSTAGPYEQYV.

The V gene is TRBV4-1, the J gene TRBJ2-1; TRBD2 aligns across 10 bases. The CDR3 totals 16 residues. Trimming removed 1 base from V and 9 bases from J; junction bases left unmatched: 9. Germline CDR1 reads MGHRA; CDR2 reads YSYEKL. The CDR3 region is CASSQGPSGGAGEQFF. In DNA, the CDR3 is TGCGCCAGCAGCCAAGGGCCCAGCGGGGGGGCTGGTGAGCAGTTCTTC.

The chain couples TRBV28 to TRBJ1-1; D is unclear. Trimming took 4 bases from V and 1 from J, leaving 7 bases between them. This CDR3 spans 13 amino acids. CDR1 and CDR2 from the germline V gene are MDHEN and SYDVKM. As DNA, the CDR3 is TGTGCCAGCAGTTCCACAGCGAACACTGAAGCTTTCTTT. Translated: CASSSTANTEAFF. Supplemented by reference TRBV28 and TRBJ1-1, the full variable domain reads DVKVTQSSRYLVKRTGEKVFLECVQDMDHENMFWYRQDPGLGLRLIYFSYDVKMKEKGDIPEGYSVSREKKERFSLILESASTNQTSMYLCASSSTANTEAFFGQGTRLTVV.

The chain employs TRBV7-4 and TRBJ2-7, with D possibly being TRBD2 (6 bases). CDR1 and CDR2 (germline): SGHVT, SQSDAQ. The V end was cut by 5 bases, the J end by 5 bases, with 16 bases between. CDR3 length: 14 amino acids. The CDR3 DNA reads as TGTGCCAGCAGCCCGATTGGAGGGTTGCACGAGCAGTACGTC. Translating it yields CASSPIGGLHEQYV.

This clone has more than one count but fewer than ten. The genes are TRBV7-9 and TRBJ1-1; D remains unclear. This CDR3 is built from 15 residues. The V gene's germline CDR1 is SEHNR and CDR2 FQNEAQ (reference sequence). Trimming took 5 bases from V and 1 from J, leaving 14 bases between them. The CDR3 bases are TGTGCCAGCAGCGGACGTTTGGCTGCGAACACTGAAGCTTTCTTT. It is translated as CASSGRLAANTEAFF. The variable domain in full, completed from reference TRBV7-9 and TRBJ1-1, reads DTGVSQNPRHKITKRGQNVTFRCDPISEHNRLYWYRQTLGQGPEFLTYFQNEAQLEKSRLLSDRFSAERPKGSFSTLEIQRTEQGDSAMYLCASSGRLAANTEAFFGQGTRLTVV.